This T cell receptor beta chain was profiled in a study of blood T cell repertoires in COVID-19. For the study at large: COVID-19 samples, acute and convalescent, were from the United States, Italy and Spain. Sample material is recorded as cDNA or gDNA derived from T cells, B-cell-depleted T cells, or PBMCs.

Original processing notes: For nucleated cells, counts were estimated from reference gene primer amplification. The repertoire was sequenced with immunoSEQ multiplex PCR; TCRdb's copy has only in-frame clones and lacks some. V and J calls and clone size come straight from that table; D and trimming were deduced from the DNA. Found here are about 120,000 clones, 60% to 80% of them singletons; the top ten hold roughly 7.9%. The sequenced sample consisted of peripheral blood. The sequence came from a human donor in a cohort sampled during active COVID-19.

This CDR3 reads CASSYQGTVYEQYF. CDR3 in DNA: TGTGCCAGCAGTTACCAAGGGACAGTATACGAGCAGTACTTC. The V gene is TRBV6-5, the J gene TRBJ2-7, with TRBD1 matching over 7 bases. J was trimmed by 4 bases and V by 2 bases; bases with no gene match: 5. The CDR3 is made up of 14 amino acids. Germline V lookup: CDR1 MNHEY, CDR2 SVGAGI.